This TCR beta chain was obtained from a study of blood T cells in healthy people across ages. Notes on the study in general: Roughly linearly, TCR beta diversity per million T cells fell as age increased.

This clonotype was picked up a small number of times. The antigen is not known. It was with a sample-barcoded 5' primer and a J-beta primer mix that a second PCR of roughly 6 to 12 cycles was run. TCRdb ran MiXCR on the 5' RACE reads and lists one entry per CDR3 protein. The sample carries more than 600,000 distinct CDR3 sequences, around 25% recorded once. These data were also reused for a study on T cells of mothers and their children. Per that study: The donors comprised about 6 children and their three healthy Caucasian mothers.

Sequencing was performed on blood. The source of this sequence is a boy aged 5-17 years in good health.

CDR3 bases: TGTGCCAGCAGTACAGAGGGCGAGCAGTACTTC. Translated: CASSTEGEQYF. The chain uses TRBV6-5 and TRBJ2-5; D perhaps matches TRBD2 (5 bases). Judging by the DNA end, TRBJ2-7 fits better; the J call may be wrong. The CDR3 totals 11 residues. The germline V gene has CDR1 MNHEY and CDR2 SVGAGI.